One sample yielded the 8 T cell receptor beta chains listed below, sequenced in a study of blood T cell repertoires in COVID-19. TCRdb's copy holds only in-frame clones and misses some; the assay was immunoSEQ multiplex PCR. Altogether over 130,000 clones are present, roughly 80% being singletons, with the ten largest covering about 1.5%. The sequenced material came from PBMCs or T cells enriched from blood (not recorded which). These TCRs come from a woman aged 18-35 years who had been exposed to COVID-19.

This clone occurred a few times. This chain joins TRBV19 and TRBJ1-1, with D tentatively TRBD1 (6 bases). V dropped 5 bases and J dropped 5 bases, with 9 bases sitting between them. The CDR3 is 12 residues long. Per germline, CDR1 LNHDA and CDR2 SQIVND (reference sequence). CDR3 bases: TGTGCCAGTAGTTTTCAGGGGACTGAAGCTTTCTTT. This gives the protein CASSFQGTEAFF. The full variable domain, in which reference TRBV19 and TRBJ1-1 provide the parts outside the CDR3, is DGGITQSPKYLFRKEGQNVTLSCEQNLNHDAMYWYRQDPGQGLRLIYYSQIVNDFQKGDIAEGYSVSREKKESFPLTVTSAQKNPTAFYLCASSFQGTEAFFGQGTRLTVV.

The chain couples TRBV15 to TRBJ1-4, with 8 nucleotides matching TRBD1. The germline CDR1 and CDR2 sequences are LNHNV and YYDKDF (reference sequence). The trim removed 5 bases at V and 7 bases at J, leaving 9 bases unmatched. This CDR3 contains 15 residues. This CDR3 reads CATSGTTGTGEKLFF. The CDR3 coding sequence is TGTGCCACCAGCGGAACAACCGGGACAGGTGAAAAACTGTTTTTT.

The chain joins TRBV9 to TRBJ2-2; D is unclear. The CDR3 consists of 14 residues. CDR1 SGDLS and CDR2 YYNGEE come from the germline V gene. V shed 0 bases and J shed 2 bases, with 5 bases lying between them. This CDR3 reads CASSVVFNTGELFF. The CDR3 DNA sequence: TGTGCCAGCAGCGTAGTCTTTAACACCGGGGAGCTGTTTTTT.

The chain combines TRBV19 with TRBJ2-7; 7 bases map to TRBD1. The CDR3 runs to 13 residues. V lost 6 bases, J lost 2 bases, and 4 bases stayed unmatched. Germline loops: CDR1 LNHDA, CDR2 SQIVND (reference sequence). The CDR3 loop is CASSDGQAYEQYF. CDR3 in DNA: TGTGCCAGTAGCGATGGACAGGCCTACGAGCAGTACTTC. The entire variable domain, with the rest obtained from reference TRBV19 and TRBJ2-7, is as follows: DGGITQSPKYLFRKEGQNVTLSCEQNLNHDAMYWYRQDPGQGLRLIYYSQIVNDFQKGDIAEGYSVSREKKESFPLTVTSAQKNPTAFYLCASSDGQAYEQYFGPGTRLTVT.

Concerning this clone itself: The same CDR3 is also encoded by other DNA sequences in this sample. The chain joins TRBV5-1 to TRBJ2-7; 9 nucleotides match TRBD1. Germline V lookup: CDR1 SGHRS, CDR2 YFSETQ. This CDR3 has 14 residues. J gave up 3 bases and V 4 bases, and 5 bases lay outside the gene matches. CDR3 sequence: CASSASGQGYEQYF. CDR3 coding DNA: TGCGCCAGCAGCGCCTCGGGACAGGGCTACGAGCAGTACTTC.

CDR3 loop: CAWSEMGLAENNEQFF. CDR3 DNA sequence: TGTGCCTGGAGTGAGATGGGACTAGCGGAGAACAATGAGCAGTTCTTC. The V call is TRBV30, the J call TRBJ2-1, with TRBD2 matching 11 bases. J was trimmed by 5 bases and V by 1 base; bases with no gene match: 7. This CDR3 comprises 16 residues. Germline V lookup: CDR1 GTSNPN, CDR2 SVGIG (reference sequence). The full variable domain, with the rest looked up from reference TRBV30 and TRBJ2-1, is SQTIHQWPATLVQPVGSPLSLECTVEGTSNPNLYWYRQAAGRGLQLLFYSVGIGQISSEVPQNLSASRPQDRQFILSSKKLLLSDSGFYLCAWSEMGLAENNEQFFGPGTRLTVL.

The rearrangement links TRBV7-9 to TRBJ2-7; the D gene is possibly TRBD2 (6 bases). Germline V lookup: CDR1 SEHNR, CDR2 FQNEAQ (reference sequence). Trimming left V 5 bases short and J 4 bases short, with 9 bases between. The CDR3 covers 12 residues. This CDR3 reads CASSEGTYEQYF. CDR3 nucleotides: TGTGCCAGCAGCGAGGGGACTTACGAGCAGTACTTC.

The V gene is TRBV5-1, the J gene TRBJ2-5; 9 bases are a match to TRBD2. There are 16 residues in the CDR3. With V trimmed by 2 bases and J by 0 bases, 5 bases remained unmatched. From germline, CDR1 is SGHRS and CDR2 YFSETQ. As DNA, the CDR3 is TGCGCCAGCAGCTTTGGTCTAGCGGGAAACCAAGAGACCCAGTACTTC. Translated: CASSFGLAGNQETQYF. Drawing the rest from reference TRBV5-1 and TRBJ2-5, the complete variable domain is KAGVTQTPRYLIKTRGQQVTLSCSPISGHRSVSWYQQTPGQGLQFLFEYFSETQRNKGNFPGRFSGRQFSNSRSEMNVSTLELGDSALYLCASSFGLAGNQETQYFGPGTRLLVL.